A single sample gave rise to the 26 T cell receptor beta chains below, sequenced in a study of regulatory and conventional T cells in RAG deficiency. The sorted conventional CD4+ T cells were CD25-low and CD127-high, with genomic DNA sequenced. TCRdb's copy holds only in-frame clones and misses some; the assay was immunoSEQ multiplex PCR. The sample gives some 21,000 clones, 85% to 95% of which show up once; 0.73% is in the top ten. These same records also appear under a second study, on regulatory T cells. That work states: Amplification used 52 TRBV primers and 13 TRBJ primers.

The sequenced material came from CD4+ T cells sorted from blood. These receptors originate from a human donor in good health.

Written as DNA, the CDR3 is TGTGCCAGCAGTTACCGAGAACGGTTAGAGACCCAGTACTTC. Its translation is CASSYRERLETQYF. J is TRBJ2-5 and V is TRBV6-5; unclear D gene. The CDR3 has 14 amino acids. The germline V and J ends were trimmed by 2 bases and 4 bases, with 11 bases remaining between them. Germline CDR1 MNHEY, CDR2 SVGAGI.

The chain is built from TRBV19 and TRBJ2-3; D may be TRBD2 (5 bases). Trimming left V 8 bases short and J 6 bases short, with 24 bases between. Germline CDR1 LNHDA, CDR2 SQIVND (reference sequence). CDR3 length: 16 residues. CDR3 bases: TGTGCCAGTGGCGAGGACTTAGCGTTAGGTGGCGATACGCAGTATTTT. Amino acids: CASGEDLALGGDTQYF. Variable domain in full (rest from reference TRBV19 and TRBJ2-3): DGGITQSPKYLFRKEGQNVTLSCEQNLNHDAMYWYRQDPGQGLRLIYYSQIVNDFQKGDIAEGYSVSREKKESFPLTVTSAQKNPTAFYLCASGEDLALGGDTQYFGPGTRLTVL.

This clone was seen a handful of times. J is TRBJ1-2 and V is TRBV6-1; maybe TRBD1 (6 bases). The CDR3 runs 16 residues. The V gene's germline CDR1 is MNHNS and CDR2 SASEGT. V dropped 3 bases and J dropped 3 bases, with 17 bases sitting between them. CDR3 amino acids: CASSEGMTGNYYGYTF. The CDR3 DNA follows: TGTGCCAGCAGTGAGGGCATGACAGGCAACTACTATGGCTACACCTTC.

The chain is built from TRBV6-6 and TRBJ1-4; no clear D. The CDR3 consists of 13 residues. Germline CDR1 reads MNHNY; CDR2 reads SVGAGI (reference sequence). V lost 6 bases and J 0 bases, leaving 5 bases between the germline ends. This chain's CDR3 is CASRISTNEKLFF. The CDR3 DNA is TGTGCCAGCAGGATCTCAACTAATGAAAAACTGTTTTTT.

The chain has TRBV4-1 and TRBJ1-2; D might be TRBD1 (5 bases). The CDR3 extends over 14 amino acids. The V gene lost 1 base and the J gene lost 1 base, with 7 bases spanning the gap. Germline V CDR1 and CDR2: MGHRA, YSYEKL. The CDR3 loop reads CASSQVQGNYGYTF. The CDR3 DNA sequence: TGCGCCAGCAGCCAAGTTCAGGGTAACTATGGCTACACCTTC.

The chain employs TRBV30 and TRBJ2-3; the D gene is possibly TRBD2 (5 bases). Germline CDR1 reads GTSNPN; CDR2 reads SVGIG (reference sequence). V lost 4 bases and J 5 bases, leaving 10 bases between the germline ends. The CDR3 extends over 12 amino acids. The CDR3 spells CAWKEGGDTQYF. CDR3 sequence (DNA): TGTGCCTGGAAGGAAGGAGGAGATACGCAGTATTTT.

This chain joins TRBV6-1 and TRBJ2-1; TRBD1 might be the D (6 bases). This CDR3 spans 15 amino acids. Per the germline V gene, CDR1 is MNHNS and CDR2 is SASEGT. The ends were cut back, 4 bases at V and 0 bases at J, with 10 bases in the middle. In DNA form, the CDR3 reads TGTGCCAGCAGTGCCAGGGGAAGCTCCTACAATGAGCAGTTCTTC. Encoded protein: CASSARGSSYNEQFF.

The chain combines TRBV30 with TRBJ1-1, with 7 positions matching TRBD1. CDR1 is GTSNPN and CDR2 is SVGIG in the germline V gene (reference sequence). This CDR3 comprises 13 residues. V gave up 2 bases and J gave up 4 bases; unmatched junction bases: 4. CDR3: CAWSRAGGTEAFF. CDR3 DNA sequence: TGTGCCTGGAGTCGGGCAGGGGGCACTGAAGCTTTCTTT.

J is TRBJ1-1 and V is TRBV6-5, with 9 bases matching TRBD1. This CDR3 contains 14 residues. The J segment lost 1 base and the V segment lost 5 bases, leaving 2 bases of the junction unmatched. From germline, CDR1 is MNHEY and CDR2 SVGAGI. The DNA of the CDR3 is TGTGCCAGCAGTCCGGACAGGGGGAACACTGAAGCTTTCTTT. Protein: CASSPDRGNTEAFF.

V is TRBV5-6 and J is TRBJ1-6; D remains unclear. CDR1 SGHDT and CDR2 YYEEEE come from the germline V gene. This CDR3 is 15 amino acids long. V lost 1 base to trimming and J lost 8 bases, with 13 bases between them. The CDR3 protein is CASSLLRALDSPLHF. CDR3 DNA: TGTGCCAGCAGCTTGCTTAGGGCACTTGATTCACCCCTCCACTTT.

The V call is TRBV18, the J call TRBJ1-5, with 7 positions matching TRBD1. The CDR3 loop spans 14 amino acids. Trimming removed 3 bases from V and 7 bases from J; junction bases left unmatched: 6. The V gene's germline CDR1 is KGHSH and CDR2 LQKENI. The CDR3 is CASSPERQGQPQHF. CDR3 DNA: TGTGCCAGCTCACCGGAACGACAGGGACAGCCCCAGCATTTT. Looking up the rest from reference TRBV18 and TRBJ1-5 gives the full variable domain: NAGVMQNPRHLVRRRGQEARLRCSPMKGHSHVYWYRQLPEEGLKFMVYLQKENIIDESGMPKERFSAEFPKEGPSILRIQQVVRGDSAAYFCASSPERQGQPQHFGDGTRLSIL.

The chain uses TRBV7-9 and TRBJ2-4; D is unclear. The CDR3 is made up of 12 amino acids. From germline, CDR1 is SEHNR and CDR2 FQNEAQ (reference sequence). V was pared by 1 base and J by 8 bases, with 6 bases between. Written as DNA, the CDR3 is TGTGCCAGCAGCTTAGTCGGAGACATTCAGTACTTC. This sequence encodes CASSLVGDIQYF.

This chain joins TRBV30 and TRBJ1-3, with unresolved D. There are 15 residues in the CDR3. V gave up 2 bases and J gave up 0 bases, with 11 bases separating them. The V gene's germline CDR1 is GTSNPN and CDR2 SVGIG (reference sequence). The CDR3 region is CAWSKQLISGNTIYF. DNA for the CDR3: TGTGCCTGGAGTAAACAGCTGATCTCTGGAAACACCATATATTTT.

This rearrangement joins TRBV30 to TRBJ2-3; 8 bases fit TRBD2. Germline CDR1 is GTSNPN and CDR2 is SVGIG (reference sequence). This CDR3 is built from 13 residues. Unmatched junction bases numbered 4, after V lost 4 bases and J lost 4 bases. CDR3 loop: CAWNPGGPDTQYF. In DNA, the CDR3 is TGTGCCTGGAATCCGGGAGGGCCAGATACGCAGTATTTT.

The gene calls are TRBV5-4 and TRBJ2-3, with 13 bases lining up with TRBD2. The CDR3 has 16 amino acids. V shed 4 bases and J 6 bases; nucleotides not matched to a gene: 8. Germline CDR1 SGHNT, CDR2 YYREEE (reference sequence). Here the CDR3 DNA reads TGTGCCAGCAGCGTCCGGACTAGCGGGGGCGCGGATACGCAGTATTTT. Its translation: CASSVRTSGGADTQYF. Supplemented by reference TRBV5-4 and TRBJ2-3, the full variable domain reads ETGVTQSPTHLIKTRGQQVTLRCSSQSGHNTVSWYQQALGQGPQFIFQYYREEENGRGNFPPRFSGLQFPNYSSELNVNALELDDSALYLCASSVRTSGGADTQYFGPGTRLTVL.

This clone was detected only once. CDR3 in DNA: TGTGCCAGCAGTACAGGCCTGTATAATTCACCCCTCCACTTT. Amino acid sequence: CASSTGLYNSPLHF. V is TRBV11-2 and J is TRBJ1-6, with D possibly matching TRBD1 (5 bases). From germline, CDR1 is SGHAT and CDR2 FQNNGV. This CDR3 contains 14 residues. V shed 6 bases and J shed 4 bases, with 10 bases lying between them.

J is TRBJ2-2 and V is TRBV4-2; D may correspond to TRBD1 or TRBD2 (5 bases each). V lost 6 bases and J lost 8, with 16 bases in between. The length of the CDR3 is 14 residues. CDR1 LGHNA and CDR2 YNFKEQ come from the germline V gene. The CDR3 DNA is TGTGCCAGCAGGGGACCGGGATTTTCGGGGGAGCTGTTTTTT. Translation: CASRGPGFSGELFF.

This sequence joins TRBV5-1 and TRBJ2-1; D unclear. The V and J ends lost 4 bases and 7 bases respectively, with 9 bases between them. CDR1 and CDR2 (germline): SGHRS, YFSETQ. This CDR3 spans 12 amino acids. The CDR3 DNA reads TGCGCCAGCAGCGGATCGTCGAATGAGCAGTTCTTC. Its protein is CASSGSSNEQFF. The full variable domain, in which reference TRBV5-1 and TRBJ2-1 provide the parts outside the CDR3, is KAGVTQTPRYLIKTRGQQVTLSCSPISGHRSVSWYQQTPGQGLQFLFEYFSETQRNKGNFPGRFSGRQFSNSRSEMNVSTLELGDSALYLCASSGSSNEQFFGPGTRLTVL.

The chain has TRBV10-3 and TRBJ1-2, with 11 bases aligning to TRBD1. The CDR3 loop spans 14 amino acids. CDR1 is ENHRY, CDR2 SYGVKD, per germline. V dropped 8 bases and J dropped 4; count of bases not matched to a gene: 6. In nucleotides, the CDR3 is TGTGCCATCGGACAGGGGGCGCAGGGCTATGGCTACACCTTC. It is translated as CAIGQGAQGYGYTF.

The rearrangement uses TRBV5-1 and TRBJ2-1, with 8 bases matching TRBD2. Germline V gives CDR1 SGHRS, CDR2 YFSETQ. The CDR3 totals 15 residues. The V and J ends lost 0 bases and 6 bases, in that order; junction bases with no gene match: 5. The chain's CDR3 is CASSLVGGAANEQFF. For the CDR3, the DNA is TGCGCCAGCAGCTTGGTCGGGGGGGCCGCCAATGAGCAGTTCTTC. Based on the CDR3 plus reference TRBV5-1 and TRBJ2-1, the full variable domain is KAGVTQTPRYLIKTRGQQVTLSCSPISGHRSVSWYQQTPGQGLQFLFEYFSETQRNKGNFPGRFSGRQFSNSRSEMNVSTLELGDSALYLCASSLVGGAANEQFFGPGTRLTVL.

The gene calls are TRBV30 and TRBJ1-5; no reliable D call. Germline lookup yields CDR1 GTSNPN and CDR2 SVGIG (reference sequence). Trimming cost V 1 base and J 9 bases, with 10 bases left between them. The CDR3 runs 12 residues. The CDR3 is CAWSAPPGPQHF. Written as DNA, the CDR3 is TGTGCCTGGAGTGCCCCCCCGGGGCCCCAGCATTTT.

The V gene is TRBV19, the J gene TRBJ1-2; the D gene is possibly TRBD1 (5 bases). The CDR3 contains 14 residues. The germline gives CDR1 LNHDA, CDR2 SQIVND (reference sequence). The ends were cut back, 5 bases at V and 7 bases at J, with 17 bases in the middle. CDR3 coding DNA: TGTGCCAGTAGTCTCGTCCAGGGAAAAGGTGGCTACACCTTC. It translates to CASSLVQGKGGYTF.

The gene calls are TRBV2 and TRBJ2-7, with D tentatively TRBD1 (5 bases). CDR3 length: 12 amino acids. CDR1 is SNHLY, CDR2 FYNNEI, per germline. Trimming took off 6 bases at V and 1 base at J, with 7 bases between the two ends. The CDR3 DNA sequence: TGTGCCAGCAGGACAGCTTCCTACGAGCAGTACTTC. Protein sequence: CASRTASYEQYF.

The chain uses TRBV10-3 and TRBJ1-2; D is unclear. V lost 4 bases to trimming and J lost 0 bases, with 12 bases between them. The CDR3 runs to 15 residues. Germline CDR1 reads ENHRY; CDR2 reads SYGVKD. CDR3 in amino acids: CAISGKDGSNYGYTF. The CDR3 bases are TGTGCCATCAGTGGAAAAGACGGATCTAACTATGGCTACACCTTC.

V is TRBV27 and J is TRBJ1-2, with TRBD1 matching over 8 bases. Per germline, CDR1 MNHEY and CDR2 SMNVEV (reference sequence). This CDR3 spans 15 amino acids. J gave up 7 bases and V 3 bases, and 10 bases lay outside the gene matches. The CDR3 reads CASSFGQGAFGGYTF. CDR3 coding DNA: TGTGCCAGCAGTTTTGGCCAGGGGGCGTTCGGTGGCTACACCTTC.

The V gene is TRBV9, the J gene TRBJ2-1; tentative D call: TRBD2 (6 bases). The germline CDR1 and CDR2 sequences are SGDLS and YYNGEE. CDR3 length: 15 amino acids. The V end lost 4 bases, the J end lost 4 bases, and 15 bases lay between the germline ends. This CDR3 reads CASSIRLAGYNEQFF. For the CDR3, the DNA is TGTGCCAGCAGCATACGCCTCGCGGGGTACAATGAGCAGTTCTTC.